This TCR beta chain was found in a study of blood T cell repertoires in COVID-19. This table comes from immunoSEQ multiplex PCR, and its TCRdb copy is limited to in-frame clones, with some not included. The sample carries 250,000 to 350,000 clones, about 85% recorded once. The study recruited people aged about 18 to 90 years across roughly 23 US areas. Membership in each cohort depended on participant-reported clinical history. Recovered Cohort 3 donors showed two negative PCRs, clearance, or symptom resolution. This CDR3 spans 12 amino acids. Germline V gene lookup returns CDR1 MDHEN and CDR2 SYDVKM. V gave up 7 bases and J gave up 6 bases, with 12 bases separating them.

Sequencing was done on a sample of PBMCs or T cells enriched from blood (not recorded which). The V and J genes are TRBV28 and TRBJ1-2; no reliable D call. This sequence was found in a woman between 45 and 65 years old who had recovered from COVID-19. The CDR3 loop is CASTNGGHGYTF. The DNA for the CDR3 is TGTGCCAGCACCAATGGAGGGCATGGCTACACCTTC.